The 6 T cell receptor beta chains below were found in one sample sequenced in a study of PD-L1 blockade in urothelial cancer. Assay: immunoSEQ multiplex PCR; the TCRdb copy retains only in-frame clones and omits some. The sample lists tens of thousands of clones; around 87% were seen once. As to time point: pretreatment peripheral blood. The specimen was PBMCs, collected around atezolizumab (anti-PD-L1) treatment. The receptors shown here come from a man aged 55 to 70 with urothelial cancer.

The gene calls are TRBV11-3 and TRBJ2-5, with 12 bases aligning to TRBD2. Per germline, CDR1 SGHNT and CDR2 YENEEA. V shed 5 bases and J 5 bases; nucleotides not matched to a gene: 9. The CDR3 runs to 16 residues. In DNA, the CDR3 is TGTGCCAGCAGCCGACGGACTAGCGGGATTTTGGAGACCCAGTACTTC. Translation: CASSRRTSGILETQYF.

This clone was seen once. This chain joins TRBV6-5 and TRBJ2-3; 10 nucleotides agree with TRBD2. CDR1 is MNHEY, CDR2 SVGAGI, per germline. V was clipped by 7 bases and J by 1 base; unmatched bases: 5. This CDR3 contains 15 residues. In DNA, the CDR3 is TGTGCCAGCACCAGGACTAGCGGACGCACAGATACGCAGTATTTT. Residues: CASTRTSGRTDTQYF.

In its sample, this clone was seen a few times. The V and J genes are TRBV30 and TRBJ1-2, with unresolved D. This CDR3 is built from 12 residues. Germline V gene lookup returns CDR1 GTSNPN and CDR2 SVGIG (reference sequence). Trimming cost V 6 bases and J 2 bases, with 10 bases left between them. CDR3 DNA: TGTGCCTGCAATGAGGGAAACTATGGCTACACCTTC. Translation: CACNEGNYGYTF.

The V and J genes are TRBV2 and TRBJ1-2; 8 nucleotides agree with TRBD1. The V and J ends lost 9 bases and 2 bases, in that order; junction bases with no gene match: 14. The CDR3 runs to 16 residues. Per germline, CDR1 SNHLY and CDR2 FYNNEI. CDR3: CASRRQGRRSNYGYTF. CDR3 bases: TGTGCCAGTAGGAGACAGGGGCGACGGTCAAACTATGGCTACACCTTC.

The genes are TRBV4-1 and TRBJ1-5; D not certain. The germline V and J ends were trimmed by 4 bases and 1 base, with 17 bases remaining between them. Germline CDR1 reads MGHRA; CDR2 reads YSYEKL. The CDR3 covers 17 residues. As DNA, the CDR3 is TGCGCCAGCAGCCCAGTAGCCTCCGGTGGCAGCAATCAGCCCCAGCATTTT. Amino acid sequence: CASSPVASGGSNQPQHF.

This clone was picked up a small number of times. The genes are TRBV19 and TRBJ1-1; 8 bases map to TRBD1. Germline CDR1 reads LNHDA; CDR2 reads SQIVND (reference sequence). This CDR3 has 14 amino acids. J gave up 4 bases and V 6 bases, and 7 bases lay outside the gene matches. CDR3 coding DNA: TGTGCCAGTAGATGGACAGGGACCGGCACTGAAGCTTTCTTT. Its protein product is CASRWTGTGTEAFF.